The clone carrying this T cell receptor beta chain was recorded a few times. The sample originates from a study of blood T cells in healthy people across ages. Combining a sample-barcoded 5' primer with a J-beta primer mix, a second PCR ran for roughly 6 to 12 cycles. A single record per CDR3 protein comes from TCRdb applying MiXCR to the 5' RACE reads. The table records 550,000 to 700,000 distinct CDR3 sequences, 27% of them present only once. V was trimmed by 2 bases and J by 4 bases, leaving 8 bases between them. Per germline, CDR1 KGHDR and CDR2 SFDVKD. The CDR3 is made up of 13 amino acids. Extraction yielded at least 6 micrograms of total RNA per sample.

This sequence joins TRBV24-1 and TRBJ2-7, with D perhaps TRBD1 (6 bases). The TCR was taken from a woman between 65 and 79 years old in good health. Sequencing was performed on blood. CDR3 protein: CATSDSGVYEQYF. The CDR3 DNA is TGTGCCACCAGTGATTCAGGGGTGTACGAGCAGTACTTC.